This T cell receptor beta chain was sequenced during a study of blood T cell repertoires in COVID-19. The repertoire was sequenced with immunoSEQ multiplex PCR; TCRdb's copy has only in-frame clones and lacks some. The sample consists of some 260,000 clones, approximately 90% of them appearing once. The CDR3 consists of 14 residues. Per germline, CDR1 MNHEY and CDR2 SVGAGI. V gave up 6 bases and J gave up 7 bases; unmatched junction bases: 5. The V call is TRBV6-5, the J call TRBJ1-5, with TRBD1 matching 11 bases. The sequence was obtained from a middle-aged woman who had recovered from COVID-19. Sequences were obtained from peripheral blood. The CDR3 coding sequence is TGTGCCAGCAGAGGACAGGGGGCAGGGCAGCCCCAGCATTTT. Residues: CASRGQGAGQPQHF.